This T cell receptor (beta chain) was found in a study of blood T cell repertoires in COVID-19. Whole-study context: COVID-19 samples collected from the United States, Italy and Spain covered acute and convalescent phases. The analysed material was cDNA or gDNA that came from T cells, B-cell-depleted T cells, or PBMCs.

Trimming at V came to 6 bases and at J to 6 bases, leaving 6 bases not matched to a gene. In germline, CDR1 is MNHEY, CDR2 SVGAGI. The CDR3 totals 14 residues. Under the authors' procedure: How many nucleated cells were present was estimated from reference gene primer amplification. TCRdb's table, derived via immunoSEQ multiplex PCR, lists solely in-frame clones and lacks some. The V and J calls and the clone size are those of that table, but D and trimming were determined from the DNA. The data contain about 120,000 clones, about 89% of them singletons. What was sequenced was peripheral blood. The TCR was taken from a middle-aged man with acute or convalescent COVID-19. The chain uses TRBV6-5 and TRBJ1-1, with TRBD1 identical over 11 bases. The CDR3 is CASRTGTGGSEAFF. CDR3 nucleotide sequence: TGTGCCAGCAGAACCGGGACAGGGGGATCTGAAGCTTTCTTT.